This T cell receptor beta chain was identified in a study of blood T cell repertoires in COVID-19. Looking at the study overall: The United States, Italy and Spain provided the acute and convalescent COVID-19 samples. PBMCs, B-cell-depleted T cells, or T cells were the source of the cDNA or gDNA that made up the material.

As originally analysed: Using reference gene primer amplification, nucleated cell counts were estimated. Libraries were prepared by immunoSEQ multiplex PCR; TCRdb keeps only in-frame clonotypes and omits some of them. The V and J calls and clone size come from that table; D and trimming were worked out from the DNA. The sample lists approximately 250,000 clones, around nine tenths occurring once. The CDR3 is made up of 15 amino acids. V shed 2 bases and J 14 bases; nucleotides not matched to a gene: 15. The germline V gene has CDR1 SNHLY and CDR2 FYNNEI. The specimen was peripheral blood. This clonotype originated in a man aged 35-49 years with active or convalescent COVID-19. The chain joins TRBV2 to TRBJ2-1; 7 bases are a match to TRBD1. The CDR3 loop is CASSENPTGLTQEFF. For the CDR3, the DNA is TGTGCCAGCAGTGAAAACCCGACAGGGCTGACTCAGGAGTTCTTC.